The clone carrying this TCR beta chain has a count of ten or more. The target antigen is unknown. The CDR3 is 16 amino acids. V lost 5 bases, J lost 5 bases, and 11 bases stayed unmatched. Germline V lookup: CDR1 SGHTA, CDR2 FQGNSA. MiXCR was run by TCRdb on the reads, yielding one entry per CDR3 protein. The sample carries approximately 700,000 distinct CDR3 sequences, approximately 34% recorded once. This entry comes from a study of T cell repertoires in cytomegalovirus infection. As for the study in general: Evidence of both CMV infection and a matching HLA type came from public TCR beta signatures. Findings and limits, study-wide: Cumulative public TCR beta family frequency identified CMV carriers with the relevant HLA. Across the ex vivo response, the dominant clonotypes were HLA-C-restricted CMV-specific TCR beta clonotypes.

The receptor's source is a human donor in good health (CMV status not recorded). Some clones in this sample may be carry-over from other donors' samples. The sequencing input was PBMCs. The chain is built from TRBV7-2 and TRBJ2-2; the match to TRBD1 covers 7 bases. CDR3 sequence (DNA): TGTGCCAGCAGCCCACCGACAGGGAGAGTAACCGGGGAGCTGTTTTTT. Translation: CASSPPTGRVTGELFF.